Each of the 29 T cell receptor beta chains below was sequenced from the same sample in a study of T cell responses to AZD1222 COVID-19 vaccine. Here immunoSEQ multiplex PCR was the method, and the copy in TCRdb shows in-frame clones only, minus some. The sample contains 150,000 to 200,000 clones, about 91% of which appear only once. The specimen comprised peripheral blood, sampled on day 0 of MenACWY control vaccination. These receptors all stem from an adult in good health.

This sequence joins TRBV27 and TRBJ1-5; D not resolved. The CDR3 loop spans 14 amino acids. V lost 4 bases and J 3 bases, leaving 10 bases between the germline ends. Germline CDR1 and CDR2: MNHEY and SMNVEV (reference sequence). The CDR3 spells CASSSDVYNQPQHF. In nucleotides, the CDR3 is TGTGCCAGCAGTTCGGACGTCTACAATCAGCCCCAGCATTTT.

The chain has TRBV6-5 and TRBJ1-6; D is perhaps TRBD1 (5 bases). V lost 0 bases and J lost 10, with 10 bases in between. The CDR3 has 14 amino acids. Per the germline V gene, CDR1 is MNHEY and CDR2 is SVGAGI. The CDR3 region is CASSYSIGGSPLHF. The CDR3 DNA follows: TGTGCCAGCAGTTACTCGATTGGGGGGTCACCCCTCCACTTT.

This clone has just one count. The chain links TRBV19 to TRBJ2-3; D possibly corresponds to TRBD2 (7 bases). CDR1 is LNHDA and CDR2 is SQIVND in the germline V gene (reference sequence). The CDR3 length is 17 residues. The V gene lost 3 bases and the J gene lost 0 bases, with 16 bases spanning the gap. CDR3 bases: TGTGCCAGTAGTATCGGGGGCAGCGGGGCTAGCACAGATACGCAGTATTTT. Encoded protein: CASSIGGSGASTDTQYF.

Here the CDR3 DNA reads TGTGCCAGCAGCTGGGACCCCGATATTACAGATACGCAGTATTTT. This encodes CASSWDPDITDTQYF. V and J are TRBV5-5 and TRBJ2-3; D might be TRBD1 or TRBD2, each matching 5 bases. V was trimmed by 3 bases and J by 3 bases, leaving 14 bases between them. The CDR3 contains 15 residues. Looked up from germline, CDR1 is SGHKS and CDR2 is YYEKEE (reference sequence).

The chain is built from TRBV5-1 and TRBJ2-3, with a tentative D call TRBD2 (6 bases). V lost 3 bases and J lost 8, with 13 bases in between. The germline CDR1 and CDR2 sequences are SGHRS and YFSETQ. The CDR3 consists of 13 residues. CDR3 sequence: CASSSRDFGTQYF. Written as DNA, the CDR3 is TGCGCCAGCAGCTCCCGGGACTTTGGTACGCAGTATTTT.

CDR3 residues: CASSRGPLGEQYF. The CDR3 bases are TGTGCCAGCAGCCGCGGACCACTGGGGGAGCAGTACTTC. The rearrangement uses TRBV7-9 and TRBJ2-7; D unresolved. This CDR3 contains 13 residues. Trimming pared 5 bases from V and 7 bases from J, leaving 15 bases between. Germline V gene lookup returns CDR1 SEHNR and CDR2 FQNEAQ (reference sequence). The whole variable domain, remainder taken from reference TRBV7-9 and TRBJ2-7, is DTGVSQNPRHKITKRGQNVTFRCDPISEHNRLYWYRQTLGQGPEFLTYFQNEAQLEKSRLLSDRFSAERPKGSFSTLEIQRTEQGDSAMYLCASSRGPLGEQYFGPGTRLTVT.

The chain couples TRBV6-2 or TRBV6-3 to TRBJ1-2; 7 nucleotides agree with TRBD1. The CDR3 length is 18 residues. CDR1 MNHEY and CDR2 SVGEGT come from the germline V gene. J lost 8 bases, V lost 2 bases, and 20 bases had no gene match. The chain's CDR3 is CASSYESGTAISGRGYTF. CDR3 coding DNA: TGTGCCAGCAGTTACGAAAGCGGGACAGCTATCAGCGGGAGAGGCTACACCTTC.

The chain combines TRBV7-6 with TRBJ2-5; TRBD2 matches 9 bases. The V and J ends lost 2 bases and 5 bases, in that order; junction bases with no gene match: 6. The CDR3 consists of 15 residues. In germline, CDR1 is SGHVS, CDR2 FNYEAQ. The CDR3 is CASSLRAGGSETQYF. CDR3 bases: TGTGCCAGCAGCTTACGAGCGGGAGGATCTGAGACCCAGTACTTC.

The rearrangement links TRBV6-1 to TRBJ1-6; D might be TRBD1 (5 bases). Germline assignment: CDR1 MNHNS and CDR2 SASEGT. Trimming took 6 bases from V and 8 from J, leaving 14 bases between them. This CDR3 is built from 14 residues. This CDR3 is CASRETENYSPLHF. The CDR3 bases are TGTGCCAGCAGAGAGACAGAGAATTATTCACCCCTCCACTTT.

This clone was observed a single time. The chain joins TRBV9 to TRBJ1-2; no clear D. The V gene lost 0 bases and the J gene lost 1 base, with 4 bases spanning the gap. The CDR3 covers 13 residues. Per the germline V gene, CDR1 is SGDLS and CDR2 is YYNGEE. CDR3 sequence (DNA): TGTGCCAGCAGCGTAGAAGTTAACTATGGCTACACCTTC. Translating it yields CASSVEVNYGYTF.

The chain links TRBV18 to TRBJ2-1; TRBD2 matches 9 bases. The germline CDR1 and CDR2 sequences are KGHSH and LQKENI. This CDR3 has 16 residues. J was trimmed by 0 bases and V by 3 bases; bases with no gene match: 3. Here the CDR3 DNA reads TGTGCCAGCTCACCTAATAGCGGGAGCTCCTACAATGAGCAGTTCTTC. Its translation is CASSPNSGSSYNEQFF. Filled out from reference TRBV18 and TRBJ2-1, the complete variable domain reads NAGVMQNPRHLVRRRGQEARLRCSPMKGHSHVYWYRQLPEEGLKFMVYLQKENIIDESGMPKERFSAEFPKEGPSILRIQQVVRGDSAAYFCASSPNSGSSYNEQFFGPGTRLTVL.

The V and J genes are TRBV25-1 and TRBJ1-6; D not certain. Trimming removed 6 bases at V and 7 bases at J, with 10 bases between. This CDR3 is 13 amino acids long. Per germline, CDR1 MGHDK and CDR2 SYGVNS. CDR3 DNA sequence: TGTGCCAGCAGCGCCCCCGGGAATTCACCCCTCCACTTT. Translation gives CASSAPGNSPLHF.

This chain links TRBV7-9 with TRBJ1-5; 8 bases are shared with TRBD1. Per germline, CDR1 SEHNR and CDR2 FQNEAQ (reference sequence). This CDR3 has 17 amino acids. The ends lost 5 bases at V and 4 bases at J; junction bases unmatched: 13. The CDR3 here is CASSPGSGTGRNQPQHF. The CDR3 DNA reads TGTGCCAGCAGCCCGGGGTCCGGGACAGGTCGAAATCAGCCCCAGCATTTT.

The V gene is TRBV3-1 (or the pseudogene TRBV3-2), the J gene TRBJ2-7; D remains unclear. V was cut by 3 bases and J by 1 base, with 13 bases left in between. This CDR3 comprises 15 residues. Germline V CDR1 and CDR2: LGHDT, YNNKEL (reference sequence). The CDR3 loop is CASSHGQLLSYEQYF. The DNA of the CDR3 is TGTGCCAGCAGCCACGGGCAGCTATTATCCTACGAGCAGTACTTC.

The rearrangement links TRBV12-3 or TRBV12-4 to TRBJ1-4; TRBD1 is a possible D gene (6 bases). The CDR3 covers 13 residues. V was cut by 11 bases and J by 8 bases, with 18 bases left in between. The CDR3 DNA is TGTGCCTCCGACGGGGGCGCGCGGGAAAAACTGTTTTTT. As protein: CASDGGAREKLFF.

This chain connects TRBV7-6 to TRBJ2-7, with no clear D. Germline CDR1 and CDR2: SGHVS and FNYEAQ. The V end was cut by 1 base, the J end by 0 bases, with 13 bases between. CDR3 length: 16 amino acids. The CDR3 bases are TGTGCCAGCAGCTTAGTTTCTGGCCGGAACTCCTACGAGCAGTACTTC. Residues: CASSLVSGRNSYEQYF.

This chain joins TRBV11-3 and TRBJ2-7; the D gene is possibly TRBD1 (6 bases). CDR1 and CDR2 (germline): SGHNT, YENEEA. This CDR3 spans 14 amino acids. V was clipped by 7 bases and J by 3 bases, with 16 bases between them. CDR3: CASTPGQRNYEQYF. The CDR3 DNA reads TGTGCCAGCACTCCGGGACAACGGAACTACGAGCAGTACTTC. The full variable domain, rest sourced from reference TRBV11-3 and TRBJ2-7, is EAGVVQSPRYKIIEKKQPVAFWCNPISGHNTLYWYLQNLGQGPELLIRYENEEAVDDSQLPKDRFSAERLKGVDSTLKIQPAELGDSAVYLCASTPGQRNYEQYFGPGTRLTVT.

This sequence joins TRBV25-1 and TRBJ1-2; D is unresolved. The V end was cut by 5 bases, the J end by 7 bases, with 23 bases between. The germline V gene has CDR1 MGHDK and CDR2 SYGVNS. CDR3 size: 16 residues. This CDR3 is CASSPSNGIYSPGYTF. For the CDR3, the DNA is TGTGCCAGCAGTCCATCCAATGGGATCTATAGCCCTGGCTACACCTTC.

V usage is TRBV19 and J usage is TRBJ1-1; TRBD1 is a possible D gene (5 bases). Germline V gene lookup returns CDR1 LNHDA and CDR2 SQIVND (reference sequence). With 2 bases removed from V and 1 base from J, the gap between germline ends came to 14 bases. This CDR3 region has 16 residues. The CDR3 coding sequence is TGTGCCAGTAGTATAAGTCAGGGACGTTCGAACACTGAAGCTTTCTTT. Protein product: CASSISQGRSNTEAFF.

This sequence joins TRBV2 and TRBJ2-7; D remains unclear. Per the germline V gene, CDR1 is SNHLY and CDR2 is FYNNEI. This CDR3 contains 13 residues. Trimming removed 9 bases at V and 4 bases at J, with 16 bases between. The CDR3 nucleotides are TGTGCCAGGGCAGTGATTTCGGGTTACGAGCAGTACTTC. Translation gives CARAVISGYEQYF.

The chain has TRBV18 and TRBJ1-5; 7 nucleotides align to TRBD1. Germline CDR1 is KGHSH and CDR2 is LQKENI. With 4 bases clipped from V and 7 bases from J, the junction kept 4 bases outside the gene matches. This CDR3 has 13 residues. The chain's CDR3 is CASSLQGNQPQHF. DNA for the CDR3: TGTGCCAGCTCACTACAGGGGAACCAGCCCCAGCATTTT. Filled out from reference TRBV18 and TRBJ1-5, the complete variable domain reads NAGVMQNPRHLVRRRGQEARLRCSPMKGHSHVYWYRQLPEEGLKFMVYLQKENIIDESGMPKERFSAEFPKEGPSILRIQQVVRGDSAAYFCASSLQGNQPQHFGDGTRLSIL.

V gene TRBV14 combines with J gene TRBJ2-3; 14 positions agree with TRBD2. Germline trimming cut 3 bases from V and 6 bases from J; bases unmatched to any gene: 8. This CDR3 comprises 17 residues. CDR1 is SGHDN, CDR2 FVKESK, per germline. The CDR3 here is CASSQRLAGGPRDTQYF. In DNA form, the CDR3 reads TGTGCCAGCAGCCAGCGACTAGCGGGAGGGCCAAGGGATACGCAGTATTTT.

The CDR3 DNA follows: TGTGCCAGCAGCCCCCAACTCATGGCGACCCAGTACTTC. It encodes CASSPQLMATQYF. The V gene is TRBV12-3 or TRBV12-4, the J gene TRBJ2-5; D not certain. This CDR3 has 13 amino acids. V shed 6 bases and J shed 7 bases, with 15 bases lying between them.

This clone was detected only once. V and J are TRBV19 and TRBJ2-7; the D gene is possibly TRBD2 (5 bases). CDR1 and CDR2 (germline): LNHDA, SQIVND (reference sequence). V was clipped by 3 bases and J by 2 bases, with 11 bases between them. This CDR3 spans 14 amino acids. The CDR3 protein is CASSISNGAYEQYF. The CDR3 coding sequence is TGTGCCAGTAGTATCTCCAACGGGGCCTACGAGCAGTACTTC.

The chain combines TRBV5-1 with TRBJ2-1; 7 bases map to TRBD2. This CDR3 region has 16 residues. V dropped 4 bases and J dropped 0; count of bases not matched to a gene: 7. Germline assignment: CDR1 SGHRS and CDR2 YFSETQ. The CDR3 here is CASSLGGLSSYNEQFF. The CDR3 bases are TGCGCCAGCAGCCTGGGGGGACTAAGCTCCTACAATGAGCAGTTCTTC.

The chain has TRBV11-2 and TRBJ2-5; 14 bases map to TRBD2. Germline V CDR1 and CDR2: SGHAT, FQNNGV. The V gene end was trimmed by 3 bases and the J gene end by 5 bases; junction bases not matched to a gene: 8. The CDR3 runs to 17 residues. Here the CDR3 DNA reads TGTGCCAGCAGCTTTCCCACGGGACTAGCGGGAGAGGAGACCCAGTACTTC. This codes for CASSFPTGLAGEETQYF.

This sequence joins TRBV19 and TRBJ1-5; 7 bases match TRBD1. This CDR3 has 14 amino acids. V lost 4 bases to trimming and J lost 4 bases; unmatched junction nucleotides: 4. Germline V gene sequence: CDR1 LNHDA, CDR2 SQIVND (reference sequence). CDR3 residues: CASSTPGQNQPQHF. Written as DNA, the CDR3 is TGTGCCAGTAGTACCCCGGGACAGAATCAGCCCCAGCATTTT.

The V and J genes are TRBV7-9 and TRBJ2-1; 9 nucleotides line up with TRBD1. The junction had 8 bases not matched to a gene; V was cut back by 1 base and J by 7 bases. The CDR3 sequence is 16 residues long. CDR1 and CDR2 from the germline V gene are SEHNR and FQNEAQ (reference sequence). The CDR3 is CASSLGTGQGINEQFF. The CDR3 DNA sequence: TGTGCCAGCAGCTTAGGAACGGGACAGGGAATTAATGAGCAGTTCTTC.

J is TRBJ1-5 and V is TRBV29-1, with D possibly matching TRBD1 (6 bases). This CDR3 has 13 residues. Looked up from germline, CDR1 is SQVTM and CDR2 is ANQGSEA. Trimming removed 4 bases from V and 3 bases from J, with 10 bases in between. CDR3 coding DNA: TGCAGCGTTGTTGCAGGGGACAATCAGCCCCAGCATTTT. It specifies CSVVAGDNQPQHF.